This is a list of T cell receptor beta chains from one sample in a study of blood T cells in healthy people across ages. TCRdb fed the 5' RACE reads into MiXCR, producing one record per CDR3 protein. The data contain around 780,000 distinct CDR3 sequences, 45% to 70% of them singletons. The specimen was blood. The receptors originated from a man in his forties in good health. Each CDR3 is given with its conserved first and last residue.

J gene | V gene | CDR3 protein
TRBJ2-1 | TRBV29-1 | CSVEDPKRGSYNEQFF
- | TRBV2 | CASSWGQGVRSSQETQYF
TRBJ1-5 | TRBV15 | CATSRDRGFNQPQHF
TRBJ2-1 | TRBV28 | CASSLLQDAYNEQFF
TRBJ2-1 | TRBV24-1 | CATSDLPEAGGLYNEQFF
TRBJ2-3 | TRBV20-1 | CSANRVTLDTQYF
TRBJ1-4 | TRBV2 | CASSVSRTAANEKLFF
TRBJ2-7 | TRBV5-1 | CASSLEGRAYEQYF
TRBJ2-7 | TRBV7-3 | CASSLEPSGSYEQYF
TRBJ2-2 | TRBV7-9 | CASSFPDKQQNTGELFF
TRBJ1-2 | TRBV29-1 | CSVTDRGYGYTF
TRBJ1-5 | TRBV7-2 | CASSLGGRYSNQPQHF
TRBJ2-6 | TRBV9 | CASSVTGNPYSGANVLTF
TRBJ1-4 | TRBV3-1 | CASSQEVSTNEKLFF
TRBJ2-1 | TRBV24-1 | CAIQSAGEDEQFF
TRBJ2-3 | TRBV7-2 | CASSFLGATSSTDTQYF
TRBJ2-2 | TRBV29-1 | CSVGRGDTGELFF
TRBJ2-5 | TRBV20-1 | CSARGTGLSETQYF
TRBJ1-2 | TRBV6-5 | CASSYSDRGEGYTF
TRBJ2-5 | TRBV12-3/TRBV12-4 | CASSFSGGSYNEQYF
TRBJ1-1 | TRBV27 | CASRLQGRTEAFF
TRBJ2-7 | TRBV29-1 | CSPWGLTAGGPYEQYF
TRBJ2-3 | TRBV4-1 | CASKVLIAATDTQYF
TRBJ2-5 | TRBV20-1 | CSARTSGVTRTQYF
TRBJ2-7 | TRBV2 | CASSERGTGVRYEQYF
TRBJ2-7 | TRBV5-5 | CASSSGTGKSSYEQYF
TRBJ1-2 | TRBV27 | CASSLFAPGQGAGSYGYTF
TRBJ2-5 | TRBV29-1 | CSVEKPSGIGETQYF
TRBJ2-3 | TRBV7-9 | CASSYLRGDTDTQYF
TRBJ1-6 | TRBV7-9 | CASSTVGNSPLHF
TRBJ2-6 | TRBV12-3/TRBV12-4 | CASTHSSGGAAGANVLTF
TRBJ2-3 | TRBV7-9 | CASSSPSPDTQYF
TRBJ2-1 | TRBV11-3 | CASSTDRGGGRNEQFF
TRBJ1-2 | TRBV6-5 | CASSYSRGDHGYTF
TRBJ1-5 | TRBV6-9 | CASSYLQGEWGQPQHF
TRBJ1-2 | TRBV6-6 | CAAGRVGARPGYGYTF
TRBJ1-2 | TRBV5-4 | CASSPTRDIANYGYTF
TRBJ2-1 | TRBV4-1 | CASSQVWTSGNNEQFF
TRBJ2-5 | TRBV24-1 | CATSDIAGLEQYF
TRBJ2-1 | TRBV11-2 | CASSLRAGLYNEQFF
TRBJ2-7 | TRBV20-1 | CSARDRNYYEQYF
TRBJ2-5 | TRBV5-1 | CANSPERTPLETQYF
TRBJ1-2 | TRBV30 | CASPVVGQGSGYTF
TRBJ2-1 | TRBV27 | CASSQRTGDNEQFF
TRBJ2-7 | TRBV5-6 | CASSAGQREQYF
TRBJ2-1 | TRBV2 | CASRGEGSHPDNDQFF
TRBJ2-6 | TRBV20-1 | CSAKSRDSDRSGANVLTF
TRBJ2-6 | TRBV20-1 | CSAPHSGANVLTF
TRBJ2-3 | TRBV3-1 | CASRARGLADTQYF
TRBJ2-1 | TRBV7-2 | CASSLPGPHNNEQFF
TRBJ2-7 | TRBV4-3 | CASSRWTGNYEQYF
TRBJ2-6 | TRBV12-5 | CASGLGQGLISGANVLTF
TRBJ2-6 | TRBV20-1 | CSASPAWSSGANVLTF
TRBJ2-3 | TRBV5-6 | CASSPRGAGFTDTQYF
TRBJ2-2 | TRBV3-1 | CASSRRITGELFF